The 20 T cell receptor beta chains listed next were all sequenced from one sample in a study of cytomegalovirus exposure and HLA in healthy donors. Clones were read by immunoSEQ multiplex PCR, and TCRdb kept only the in-frame ones, dropping some. Among 200,000 to 250,000 clones listed, roughly 91% were seen once. Sequenced material: PBMCs. All receptors come from a young woman in good health and CMV-seropositive.

The V gene is TRBV15, the J gene TRBJ1-1, with D possibly TRBD1 on 6 matching bases. CDR3 length: 14 amino acids. The V end was cut by 8 bases, the J end by 0 bases, with 13 bases between. The V gene's germline CDR1 is LNHNV and CDR2 YYDKDF (reference sequence). This CDR3 reads CATGRAGVNTEAFF. The DNA of the CDR3 is TGTGCCACCGGGCGGGCAGGGGTGAACACTGAAGCTTTCTTT.

This chain uses TRBV23-1 with TRBJ1-5, with no clear D. Being an ORF, TRBV23-1 has a function that is uncertain. Trimming removed 0 bases from V and 6 bases from J, with 12 bases in between. This CDR3 is built from 15 residues. This CDR3 reads CASSQSPLLSQPQHF. DNA of the CDR3: TGCGCCAGCAGTCAATCTCCCCTTTTGAGTCAGCCCCAGCATTTT.

The chain employs TRBV28 and TRBJ1-1, with D possibly matching TRBD1 (6 bases). Trimming took off 6 bases at V and 2 bases at J, with 19 bases between the two ends. The germline V gene has CDR1 MDHEN and CDR2 SYDVKM. The CDR3 sequence is 16 residues long. In DNA, the CDR3 is TGTGCCAGCAGGTCGCTTGCGTGGGGGCTTAACACTGAAGCTTTCTTT. Translated: CASRSLAWGLNTEAFF.

The chain carries TRBV15 and TRBJ1-3; D remains ambiguous. Trimming stripped 3 bases from V and 0 bases from J, with 9 bases between. CDR3 length: 15 residues. Germline lookup yields CDR1 LNHNV and CDR2 YYDKDF (reference sequence). CDR3 amino acids: CATSSLKSSGNTIYF. DNA for the CDR3: TGTGCCACCAGCAGCCTCAAGAGCTCTGGAAACACCATATATTTT. The entire variable domain, with the rest obtained from reference TRBV15 and TRBJ1-3, is as follows: DAMVIQNPRYQVTQFGKPVTLSCSQTLNHNVMYWYQQKSSQAPKLLFHYYDKDFNNEADTPDNFQSRRPNTSFCFLDIRSPGLGDTAMYLCATSSLKSSGNTIYFGEGSWLTVV.

The V call is TRBV2, the J call TRBJ2-3; D not certain. Trimming shortened V by 6 bases and J by 1 base, and 8 bases separated the two germline ends. The V gene's germline CDR1 is SNHLY and CDR2 FYNNEI. The length of the CDR3 is 13 residues. CDR3 sequence (DNA): TGTGCCAGCAGGAAACACGGCACAGATACGCAGTATTTT. Its protein is CASRKHGTDTQYF.

Here the CDR3 reads CASSTDRGLTDTQYF. The DNA for the CDR3 is TGTGCCAGCAGCACGGACAGGGGGCTTACAGATACGCAGTATTTT. The J gene is TRBJ2-3, the V gene TRBV11-2; 11 bases match TRBD1. V lost 5 bases and J lost 3; bases outside the gene matches: 4. Looked up from germline, CDR1 is SGHAT and CDR2 is FQNNGV. The CDR3 is 15 residues long.

This clone was seen a handful of times. V and J are TRBV27 and TRBJ1-3; D uncertain. The CDR3 sequence is 15 residues long. Germline assignment: CDR1 MNHEY and CDR2 SMNVEV (reference sequence). V was shortened by 0 bases and J by 5 bases, with 11 bases between the two germline ends. This chain's CDR3 is CASSLSGIERNTIYF. CDR3 DNA: TGTGCCAGCAGTTTATCCGGGATAGAGAGAAACACCATATATTTT.

The chain uses TRBV27 and TRBJ2-5; TRBD2 matches 9 bases. The CDR3 consists of 15 residues. The junction had 5 bases not matched to a gene; V was cut back by 6 bases and J by 0 bases. Germline CDR1 MNHEY, CDR2 SMNVEV (reference sequence). The CDR3 region is CASRLLAGYQETQYF. CDR3 coding DNA: TGTGCCAGCAGATTACTAGCGGGTTACCAAGAGACCCAGTACTTC.

The chain joins TRBV28 to TRBJ2-7; TRBD1 agrees at 10 bases. There are 14 residues in the CDR3. The junction had 6 bases not matched to a gene; V was cut back by 7 bases and J by 3 bases. Looked up from germline, CDR1 is MDHEN and CDR2 is SYDVKM. The CDR3 region has the DNA TGTGCCAGCATGCGACAGGGGGCATACTACGAGCAGTACTTC. As protein: CASMRQGAYYEQYF.

The CDR3 sequence: CASMRAGQGYQPQHF. In DNA, the CDR3 is TGTGCCAGCATGAGAGCAGGACAGGGCTATCAGCCCCAGCATTTT. This rearrangement joins TRBV6-1 to TRBJ1-5; 8 bases fit TRBD1. V gave up 7 bases and J gave up 5 bases; unmatched junction bases: 10. The germline V gene encodes CDR1 MNHNS and CDR2 SASEGT. This CDR3 region has 15 residues.

This sequence joins TRBV10-2 and TRBJ1-2; D is uncertain. Germline V gives CDR1 WSHSY, CDR2 SAAADI. V lost 5 bases, J lost 8 bases, and 12 bases lay in between. The CDR3 covers 12 residues. The CDR3 is CASSRLRRGYTF. DNA of the CDR3: TGCGCCAGCAGTCGCCTTAGGAGGGGCTACACCTTC.

This rearrangement joins TRBV19 to TRBJ2-3, with D possibly TRBD1 on 5 matching bases. The CDR3 has 13 amino acids. The V and J ends lost 3 bases and 6 bases respectively, with 10 bases between them. The germline CDR1 and CDR2 sequences are LNHDA and SQIVND (reference sequence). The CDR3: CASSMGPLDTQYF. CDR3 in DNA: TGTGCCAGTAGTATGGGGCCACTTGATACGCAGTATTTT.

The V gene is TRBV28, the J gene TRBJ1-2; D is undetermined. CDR1 and CDR2 from the germline V gene are MDHEN and SYDVKM. The CDR3 consists of 16 residues. Trimming pared 2 bases from V and 0 bases from J, leaving 13 bases between. The CDR3 is CASSLGFRQTNYGYTF. DNA for the CDR3: TGTGCCAGCAGTTTAGGGTTCAGGCAGACTAACTATGGCTACACCTTC.

Note on this clone: This may be a read error: a much more frequent sequence differs by one nucleotide. This sample includes further DNA sequences coding for the same CDR3. The V gene is TRBV6-1, the J gene TRBJ2-7; D perhaps matches TRBD2 (6 bases). CDR1 is MNHNS and CDR2 is SASEGT in the germline V gene. This CDR3 comprises 15 residues. The CDR3 DNA sequence: TGTGCTAGCAGTGAAGTAGCGGAGAGCTCCTACGAGCAGTACTTC. Its translation is CASSEVAESSYEQYF.

The table lists this clone with a count of one. This rearrangement joins TRBV28 to TRBJ1-5; 7 nucleotides line up with TRBD1. The CDR3 is 15 residues long. Germline V lookup: CDR1 MDHEN, CDR2 SYDVKM. With V trimmed by 6 bases and J by 1 base, 6 bases remained unmatched. CDR3 sequence reads: CASRFSTGSNQPQHF. The CDR3 DNA follows: TGTGCCAGCAGATTCTCGACAGGGAGCAATCAGCCCCAGCATTTT.

In this sample, this clone turned up a few times. The CDR3: CATRGGIRYGYTF. The DNA of the CDR3 is TGCGCCACACGGGGGGGCATCAGGTATGGCTACACCTTC. This sequence joins TRBV4-1 and TRBJ1-2; possible D gene TRBD1, 6 bases. The ends were cut back, 10 bases at V and 5 bases at J, with 17 bases in the middle. Germline CDR1 is MGHRA and CDR2 is YSYEKL. This CDR3 spans 13 amino acids.

The rearrangement uses TRBV28 and TRBJ1-4; possible D gene TRBD1, 6 bases. This CDR3 comprises 14 residues. From germline, CDR1 is MDHEN and CDR2 SYDVKM. Trimming took 3 bases from V and 10 from J, leaving 15 bases between them. In nucleotides, the CDR3 is TGTGCCAGCAGTTTTGCAGGGGTAGGGGGAAAACTGTTTTTT. Translating gives CASSFAGVGGKLFF.

The V gene is TRBV13, the J gene TRBJ2-7, with 8 bases that match TRBD1. The CDR3 is made up of 13 amino acids. From germline, CDR1 is PRHDT and CDR2 FYEKMQ (reference sequence). J was trimmed by 6 bases and V by 5 bases; bases with no gene match: 6. DNA of the CDR3: TGTGCCAGCAGCGGTGGGACAGGACGCGAGCAGTACTTC. It is translated as CASSGGTGREQYF.

This clone appeared a single time. The chain has TRBV30 and TRBJ2-7; 10 bases match TRBD2. The CDR3 runs to 14 residues. Germline CDR1 reads GTSNPN; CDR2 reads SVGIG (reference sequence). Trimming cost V 5 bases and J 4 bases; bases outside gene matches: 8. CDR3 region: CAWAGLADEYEQYF. The CDR3 DNA sequence: TGTGCCTGGGCTGGACTAGCGGATGAATACGAGCAGTACTTC.

The rearrangement uses TRBV5-3 and TRBJ2-1; TRBD2 agrees at 8 bases. TRBV5-3 is filed as an ORF, its function uncertain. V lost 0 bases to trimming and J lost 5 bases; unmatched junction nucleotides: 10. This CDR3 region has 17 residues. The CDR3 reads CARSLVVAGSPNNEQFF. The CDR3 DNA is TGTGCCAGAAGCTTGGTGGTAGCGGGAAGTCCGAACAATGAGCAGTTCTTC.